This TCR beta chain was sequenced for a study of response to subunit inactivated influenza vaccine. Using its own MiXCR run on the RT-PCR reads, TCRdb lists one record per CDR3 protein. This table holds over 750,000 distinct CDR3 sequences, approximately 22% found once. Study outcomes and limitations: It was suggested by the authors that few new T cells are recruited by each seasonal influenza vaccination.

A word on this clonotype: Its target is not known.

The length of the CDR3 is 13 residues. Trimming removed 3 bases from V and 6 bases from J, with 9 bases in between. Source: PBMCs from blood, taken about 5 days after vaccination. This TCR came from a man aged 50-60 years who received an inactivated influenza vaccine. The gene calls are TRBV12-3 or TRBV12-4 and TRBJ1-5, with D tentatively TRBD1 (5 bases). CDR3 sequence: CASSFSGTQPQHF. In DNA, the CDR3 is TGTGCCAGCAGTTTTTCAGGGACTCAGCCCCAGCATTTT.